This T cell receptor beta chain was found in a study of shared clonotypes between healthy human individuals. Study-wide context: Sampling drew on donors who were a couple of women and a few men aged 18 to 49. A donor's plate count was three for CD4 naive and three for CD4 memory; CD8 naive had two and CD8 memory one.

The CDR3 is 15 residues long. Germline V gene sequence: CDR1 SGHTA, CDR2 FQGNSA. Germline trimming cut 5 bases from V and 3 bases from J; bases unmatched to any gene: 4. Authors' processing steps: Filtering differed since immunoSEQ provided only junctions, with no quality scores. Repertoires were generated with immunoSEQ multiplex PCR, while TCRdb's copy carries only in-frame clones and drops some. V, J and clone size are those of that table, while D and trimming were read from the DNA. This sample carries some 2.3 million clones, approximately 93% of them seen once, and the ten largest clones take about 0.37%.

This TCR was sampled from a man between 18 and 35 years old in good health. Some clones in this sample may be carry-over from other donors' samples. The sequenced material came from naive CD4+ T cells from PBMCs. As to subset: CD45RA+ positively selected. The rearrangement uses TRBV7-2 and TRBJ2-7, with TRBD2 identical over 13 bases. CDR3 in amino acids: CASSGTSGTYYEQYF. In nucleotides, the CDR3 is TGTGCCAGCAGCGGGACTAGCGGGACTTACTACGAGCAGTACTTC. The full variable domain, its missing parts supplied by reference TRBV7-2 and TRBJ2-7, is GAGVSQSPSNKVTEKGKDVELRCDPISGHTALYWYRQSLGQGLEFLIYFQGNSAPDKSGLPSDRFSAERTGGSVSTLTIQRTQQEDSAVYLCASSGTSGTYYEQYFGPGTRLTVT.